This TCR beta chain appears in the sequencing data of a study of identical twins. TCRdb re-derived calls from the 5' RACE reads in MiXCR, one entry per CDR3 protein. The sample includes 1.5 million to 2 million distinct CDR3 sequences, 32% of them seen just once. The CDR3 has 17 amino acids. V dropped 1 base and J dropped 6; count of bases not matched to a gene: 10. Study outcomes and limitations: Zero-insertion analyses could be partly confounded by invariant MAIT and iNKT cells.

This clonotype was seen a few times. Its antigen is unidentified. The sequenced sample was cord blood. V and J are TRBV12-3 or TRBV12-4 and TRBJ2-1, with 9 positions matching TRBD2. The origin of this receptor is a newborn girl in good health. Here the CDR3 DNA reads TGTGCCAGCAGTTTAGGCCCCCCCGGGACTAGCCGCAATGAGCAGTTCTTC. Translation gives CASSLGPPGTSRNEQFF.